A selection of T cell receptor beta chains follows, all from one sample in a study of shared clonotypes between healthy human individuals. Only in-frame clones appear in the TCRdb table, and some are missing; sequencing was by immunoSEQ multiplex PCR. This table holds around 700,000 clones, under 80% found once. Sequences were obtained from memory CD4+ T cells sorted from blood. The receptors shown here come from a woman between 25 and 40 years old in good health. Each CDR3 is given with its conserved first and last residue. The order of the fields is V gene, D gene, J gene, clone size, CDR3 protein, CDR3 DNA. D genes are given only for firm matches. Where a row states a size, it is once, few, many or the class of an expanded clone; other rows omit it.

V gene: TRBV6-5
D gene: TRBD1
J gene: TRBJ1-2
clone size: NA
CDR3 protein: CASSYADRGYGYTF
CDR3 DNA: TGTGCCAGCAGTTACGCTGACAGGGGCTATGGCTACACCTTC

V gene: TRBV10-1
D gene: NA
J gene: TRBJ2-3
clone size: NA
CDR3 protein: CASADGGARTDTQYF
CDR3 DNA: TGCGCCAGTGCGGACGGAGGGGCACGGACAGATACGCAGTATTTT

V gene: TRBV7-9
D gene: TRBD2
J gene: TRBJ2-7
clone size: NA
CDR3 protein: CASSLVAAGSYEQYF
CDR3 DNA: TGTGCCAGCAGCTTAGTCGCAGCGGGAAGCTACGAGCAGTACTTC

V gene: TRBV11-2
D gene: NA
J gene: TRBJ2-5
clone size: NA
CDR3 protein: CASSRWSQETQYF
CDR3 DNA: TGTGCCAGCAGCCGGTGGAGTCAAGAGACCCAGTACTTC

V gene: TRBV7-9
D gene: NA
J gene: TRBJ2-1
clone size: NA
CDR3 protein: CASSSYREQFF
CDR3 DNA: TGTGCCAGCAGCTCCTACAGGGAGCAGTTCTTC

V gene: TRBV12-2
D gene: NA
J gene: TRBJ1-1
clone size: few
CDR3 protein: CASRLAPLGQGMNTEAFF
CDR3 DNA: TGTGCAAGTCGCTTAGCCCCCCTGGGGCAGGGGATGAACACTGAAGCTTTCTTT

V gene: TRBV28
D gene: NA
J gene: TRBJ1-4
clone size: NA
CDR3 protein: CASSSYPGEKLFF
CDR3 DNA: TGTGCCAGCAGTTCCTACCCTGGGGAAAAACTGTTTTTT

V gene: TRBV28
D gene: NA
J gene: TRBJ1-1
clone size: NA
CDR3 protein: CASIPDGGDTEAFF
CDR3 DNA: TGTGCCAGTATTCCGGACGGGGGGGACACTGAAGCTTTCTTT

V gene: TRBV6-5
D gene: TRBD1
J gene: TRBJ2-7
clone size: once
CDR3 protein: CASSSRTGPMGEQYF
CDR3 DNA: TGTGCCAGCAGTTCAAGGACAGGACCGATGGGCGAGCAGTACTTC

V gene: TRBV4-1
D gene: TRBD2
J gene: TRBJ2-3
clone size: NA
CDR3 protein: CASSRLAGVDDTQYF
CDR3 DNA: TGCGCCAGCAGCCGACTAGCGGGAGTGGATGATACGCAGTATTTT

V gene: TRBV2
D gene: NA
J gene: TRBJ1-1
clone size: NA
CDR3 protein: CASSGDRGVSEAFF
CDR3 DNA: TGTGCCAGCAGTGGAGATCGGGGTGTTTCTGAAGCTTTCTTT

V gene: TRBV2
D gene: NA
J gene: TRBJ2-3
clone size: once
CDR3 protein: CASRARLSTDTQYF
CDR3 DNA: TGTGCCAGCAGGGCCCGACTTAGCACAGATACGCAGTATTTT

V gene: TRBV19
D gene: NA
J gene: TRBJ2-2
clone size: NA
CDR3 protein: CASSAGFTGELFF
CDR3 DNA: TGTGCCAGTAGTGCGGGATTCACCGGGGAGCTGTTTTTT

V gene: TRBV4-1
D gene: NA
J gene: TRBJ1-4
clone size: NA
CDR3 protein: CASSQGKKLFF
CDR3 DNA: TGCGCCAGCAGCCAAGGAAAAAAACTGTTTTTT

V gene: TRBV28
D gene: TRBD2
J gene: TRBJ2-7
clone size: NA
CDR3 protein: CASSAAGTSVYEQYF
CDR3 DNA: TGTGCCAGCAGTGCGGCCGGGACTAGCGTCTACGAGCAGTACTTC

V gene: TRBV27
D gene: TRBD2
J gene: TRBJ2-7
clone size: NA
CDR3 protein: CASSWQGLSYEQYF
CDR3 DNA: TGTGCCAGCAGTTGGCAGGGACTATCCTACGAGCAGTACTTC

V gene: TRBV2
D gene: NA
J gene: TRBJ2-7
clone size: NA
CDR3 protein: CASRLLSLYEQYF
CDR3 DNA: TGTGCCAGCAGACTACTCAGCCTTTACGAGCAGTACTTC

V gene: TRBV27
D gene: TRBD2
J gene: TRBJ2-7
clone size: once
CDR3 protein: CASSLAGGGYYEQYF
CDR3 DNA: TGTGCCAGCAGTTTAGCGGGAGGAGGGTACTACGAGCAGTACTTC

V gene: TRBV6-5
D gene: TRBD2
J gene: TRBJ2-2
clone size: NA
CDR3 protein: CASIGTSGTGELFF
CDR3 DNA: TGTGCCAGCATCGGGACTAGCGGCACCGGGGAGCTGTTTTTT

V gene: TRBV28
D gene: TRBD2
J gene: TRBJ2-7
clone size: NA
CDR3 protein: CASISVAGGREQYF
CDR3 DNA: TGTGCCAGCATTTCGGTAGCGGGAGGGCGGGAGCAGTACTTC

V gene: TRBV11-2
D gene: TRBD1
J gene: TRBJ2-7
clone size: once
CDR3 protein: CASRATGPLYEQYF
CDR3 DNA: TGTGCCAGCAGGGCGACAGGGCCCCTATACGAGCAGTACTTC

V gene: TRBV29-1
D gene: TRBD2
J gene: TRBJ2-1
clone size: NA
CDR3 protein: CSVVRAGNEQFF
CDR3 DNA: TGCAGCGTTGTTAGAGCGGGAAATGAGCAGTTCTTC

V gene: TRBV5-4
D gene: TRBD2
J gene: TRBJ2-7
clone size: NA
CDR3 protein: CASSSTLAGASYEQYF
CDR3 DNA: TGTGCCAGCAGCTCAACTCTAGCGGGAGCGTCCTACGAGCAGTACTTC

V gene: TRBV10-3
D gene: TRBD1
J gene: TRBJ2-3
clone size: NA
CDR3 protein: CASGTGGGTLGDTQYF
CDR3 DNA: TGTGCCAGTGGGACAGGGGGAGGGACTCTGGGAGATACGCAGTATTTT

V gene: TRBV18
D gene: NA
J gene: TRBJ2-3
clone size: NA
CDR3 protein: CASSPRTPTGTPGDTQYF
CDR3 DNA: TGTGCCAGCTCACCAAGGACCCCGACAGGCACCCCCGGAGATACGCAGTATTTT

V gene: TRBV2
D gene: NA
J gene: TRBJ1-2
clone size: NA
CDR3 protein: CASSVVGGNYGYTF
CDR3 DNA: TGTGCCAGCAGTGTTGTCGGGGGTAACTATGGCTACACCTTC

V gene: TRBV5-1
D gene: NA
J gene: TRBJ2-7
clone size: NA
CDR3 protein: CASSLAGNTYEQYF
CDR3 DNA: TGCGCCAGCAGCTTGGCGGGAAACACGTACGAGCAGTACTTC

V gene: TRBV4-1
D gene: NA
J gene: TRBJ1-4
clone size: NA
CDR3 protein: CASSQGWQGNEKLFF
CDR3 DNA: TGCGCCAGCAGCCAAGGTTGGCAGGGAAACGAAAAACTGTTTTTT

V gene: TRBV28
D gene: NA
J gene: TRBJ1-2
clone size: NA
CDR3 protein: CASSLPTENYGYTF
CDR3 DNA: TGTGCCAGCAGTTTACCGACAGAGAACTATGGCTACACCTTC

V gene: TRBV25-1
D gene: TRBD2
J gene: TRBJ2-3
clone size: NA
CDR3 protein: CASSEAGVGTDTQYF
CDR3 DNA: TGTGCCAGCAGTGAAGCGGGAGTCGGAACAGATACGCAGTATTTT

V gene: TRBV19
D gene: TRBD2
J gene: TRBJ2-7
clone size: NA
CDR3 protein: CASSTGLAGGKQYF
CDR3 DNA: TGTGCCAGTAGTACCGGACTAGCGGGAGGAAAGCAGTACTTC

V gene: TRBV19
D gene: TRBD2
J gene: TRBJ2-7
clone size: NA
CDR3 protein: CASRIAGGPYEQYF
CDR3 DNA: TGTGCCAGTAGGATAGCGGGAGGGCCTTACGAGCAGTACTTC

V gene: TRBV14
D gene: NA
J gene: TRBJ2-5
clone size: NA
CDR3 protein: CASSQGGWGRSQIQETQYF
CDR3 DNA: TGTGCCAGCAGCCAAGGGGGCTGGGGACGCTCGCAGATCCAAGAGACCCAGTACTTC

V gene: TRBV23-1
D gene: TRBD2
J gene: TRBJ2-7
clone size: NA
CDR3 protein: CASSQYSGEARNEQYF
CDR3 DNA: TGCGCCAGCAGTCAGTATAGCGGGGAGGCCAGGAACGAGCAGTACTTC

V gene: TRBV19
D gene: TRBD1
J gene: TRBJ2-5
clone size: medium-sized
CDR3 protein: CASSIGDRAQETQYF
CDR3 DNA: TGTGCCAGTAGTATCGGGGACAGGGCCCAAGAGACCCAGTACTTC

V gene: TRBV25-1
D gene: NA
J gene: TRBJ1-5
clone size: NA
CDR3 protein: CASGEGDQPQHF
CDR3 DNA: TGTGCCAGTGGAGAGGGGGATCAGCCCCAGCATTTT

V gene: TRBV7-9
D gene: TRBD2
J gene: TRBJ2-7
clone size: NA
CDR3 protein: CASAPSRGRIIYEQYF
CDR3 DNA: TGTGCCAGCGCCCCATCCCGCGGGAGAATTATCTACGAGCAGTACTTC

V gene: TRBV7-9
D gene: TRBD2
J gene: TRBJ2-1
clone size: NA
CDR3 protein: CASSARTSSYNEQFF
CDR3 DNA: TGTGCCAGCAGCGCGAGGACTAGCAGCTACAATGAGCAGTTCTTC

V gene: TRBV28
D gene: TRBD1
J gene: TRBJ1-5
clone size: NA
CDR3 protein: CATKRGTGGGYSNQPQHF
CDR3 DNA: TGTGCCACCAAAAGGGGGACAGGGGGGGGATATAGCAATCAGCCCCAGCATTTT

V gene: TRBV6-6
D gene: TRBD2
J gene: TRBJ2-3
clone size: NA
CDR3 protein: CASSYLAGARDTQYF
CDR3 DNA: TGTGCCAGCAGTTATCTAGCGGGAGCTAGAGATACGCAGTATTTT